This T cell receptor beta chain derives from a study of regulatory and conventional T cells in RAG deficiency. The sorted regulatory T cells were CD4+, CD25-high and CD127-low, with genomic DNA sequenced. From germline, CDR1 is LNHDA and CDR2 SQIVND (reference sequence). The CDR3 runs 16 residues. V was cut by 2 bases and J by 5 bases, with 15 bases left in between. Broader study findings: Patient subsets had shorter CDR3s; Omenn Treg-Tconv overlap exceeded 85%. In Omenn syndrome, sorted "Tregs" may be peripherally activated cells. Compared with controls, unique Treg TCR beta sequences dropped approximately 100-fold in Omenn syndrome and CID/AS.

TCRdb keeps only in-frame clones here, not all; method: immunoSEQ multiplex PCR. The sample consists of 6,000 to 8,000 clones, around 90% of them appearing once. A word on this clone: What it binds is not known.

These data were likewise used in another study, on regulatory T cells. That paper adds: The primer mix had 52 TRBV and 13 TRBJ primers. Regulatory T cells showed the strongest V-J pair restriction and V/J gene skewing among patient repertoires.

The sequenced sample consisted of CD127- CD25+ CD4+ Tregs sorted from blood. The sequence was obtained from a human donor in good health. The chain has TRBV19 and TRBJ2-2; D might be TRBD1 (5 bases). Here the CDR3 DNA reads TGTGCCAGTAGTATATCTTGGGTTTCAGGGACCGGGGAGCTGTTTTTT. This translates into CASSISWVSGTGELFF.